These 8 T cell receptor beta chains share one sample of origin, sequenced in a study of blood T cells in healthy people across ages. A sample-barcoded 5' primer and a J-beta primer mix were used in a second PCR of roughly 7 to 11 cycles. TCRdb fed the 5' RACE reads into MiXCR, producing one record per CDR3 protein. The sample lists fewer than 900,000 distinct CDR3 sequences, approximately 43% occurring once. Sequencing was done on a sample of blood. The receptors originated from a woman in her sixties or seventies in good health.

The chain combines TRBV11-2 with TRBJ2-1, with D possibly being TRBD2 (5 bases). Germline CDR1 and CDR2: SGHAT and FQNNGV. The CDR3 sequence is 13 residues long. Trimming took 1 base from V and 7 from J, leaving 8 bases between them. CDR3 amino acids: CASSLARRNEQFF. DNA of the CDR3: TGTGCCAGCAGCTTAGCCAGGAGGAATGAGCAGTTCTTC.

The rearrangement links TRBV7-8 to TRBJ2-5; no clear D gene. The CDR3 spans 15 residues. The germline V and J ends were trimmed by 2 bases and 0 bases, with 10 bases remaining between them. Germline loops: CDR1 SGHVS, CDR2 FQNEAQ. CDR3 amino acids: CASSLTFRNQETQYF. The DNA for the CDR3 is TGTGCCAGCAGCTTAACCTTTCGAAACCAAGAGACCCAGTACTTC.

This clonotype was counted at least ten times. The rearrangement uses TRBV7-3 and TRBJ2-1, with 8 bases lining up with TRBD2. Germline loops: CDR1 SGHTA, CDR2 FQGTGA. V gave up 5 bases and J gave up 4 bases; unmatched junction bases: 7. The CDR3 length is 15 residues. CDR3 in amino acids: CASSPNSGSYNEQFF. CDR3 DNA: TGTGCCAGCAGCCCCAACAGCGGGAGTTACAATGAGCAGTTCTTC.

This clonotype has just a few counts. The V call is TRBV27, the J call TRBJ2-7; 7 bases are shared with TRBD2. After removal of 5 bases from V and 6 bases from J, the junction contained 13 bases not matched to a gene. Germline V CDR1 and CDR2: MNHEY, SMNVEV (reference sequence). The CDR3 has 15 amino acids. The DNA of the CDR3 is TGTGCCAGCAGTCCCCCGGGGGGAAGTAACGGCGAGCAGTACTTC. Protein sequence: CASSPPGGSNGEQYF.

V and J are TRBV29-1 and TRBJ2-3; D might be TRBD2 (6 bases). The CDR3 loop spans 13 amino acids. The germline V gene encodes CDR1 SQVTM and CDR2 ANQGSEA. Trimming removed 8 bases from V and 3 bases from J, with 15 bases in between. The CDR3 protein is CSISAGLTDTQYF. In nucleotides, the CDR3 is TGCAGCATATCCGCGGGACTTACAGATACGCAGTATTTT.

V gene TRBV20-1 combines with J gene TRBJ1-1; possibly TRBD1 for D (5 bases). The CDR3 is 12 amino acids. Trimming left V 3 bases short and J 1 base short, with 6 bases between. Germline-derived CDR1 and CDR2 are DFQATT and SNEGSKA (reference sequence). This CDR3 reads CSARDKNTEAFF. The CDR3 coding sequence is TGCAGTGCTAGGGACAAGAACACTGAAGCTTTCTTT.

The table lists this clonotype with a few counts. The gene calls are TRBV27 and TRBJ2-3; D is possibly TRBD1 (6 bases). V lost 0 bases and J 1 base, leaving 11 bases between the germline ends. Germline V CDR1 and CDR2: MNHEY, SMNVEV (reference sequence). The CDR3 is 16 residues long. In DNA form, the CDR3 reads TGTGCCAGCAGTTTATCGAGGGGGTCCCGCACAGATACGCAGTATTTT. Amino acid sequence: CASSLSRGSRTDTQYF.

The rearrangement joins TRBV20-1 to TRBJ2-7; D is unresolved. Germline V gene sequence: CDR1 DFQATT, CDR2 SNEGSKA (reference sequence). Trimming stripped 4 bases from V and 2 bases from J, with 12 bases between. This CDR3 has 13 amino acids. CDR3 in amino acids: CSATPTHTYEQYF. The CDR3 DNA reads as TGCAGTGCTACGCCGACTCATACCTACGAGCAGTACTTC.